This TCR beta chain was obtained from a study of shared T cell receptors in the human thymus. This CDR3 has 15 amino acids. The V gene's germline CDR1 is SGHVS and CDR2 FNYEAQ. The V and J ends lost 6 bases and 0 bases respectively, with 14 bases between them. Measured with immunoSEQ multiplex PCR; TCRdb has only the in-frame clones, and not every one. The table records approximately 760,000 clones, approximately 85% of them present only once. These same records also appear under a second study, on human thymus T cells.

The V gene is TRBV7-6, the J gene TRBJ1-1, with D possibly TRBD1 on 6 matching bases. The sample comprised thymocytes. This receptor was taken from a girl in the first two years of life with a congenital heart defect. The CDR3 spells CASRRVRGMNTEAFF. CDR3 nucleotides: TGTGCCAGCAGACGTGTTAGGGGGATGAACACTGAAGCTTTCTTT.